The 29 T cell receptor beta chains presented below share a single source sample, sequenced in a study of CD8 T cells in Susac syndrome. The RNA input was 0.5 to 1 ug, and it was reverse transcribed with random hexamers. TCRdb fed the immunoSEQ multiplex PCR reads into MiXCR, producing one record per CDR3 protein. The data contain roughly 150,000 distinct CDR3 sequences, 94% of them singletons. What was sequenced was CD8+ T cells from PBMCs. The receptors were sampled from a human donor with multiple sclerosis.

This clonotype is a singleton in its sample. The gene calls are TRBV6-2 or TRBV6-3 and TRBJ2-7, with no clear D. The V gene's germline CDR1 is MNHEY and CDR2 SVGEGT. The CDR3 is 12 amino acids. V was cut by 7 bases and J by 7 bases, with 14 bases left in between. CDR3 in amino acids: CASIGPSWEQYF. CDR3 sequence (DNA): TGTGCCAGCATTGGACCCTCTTGGGAGCAGTACTTC.

This CDR3 reads CASHRAGYNEQFF. In DNA form, the CDR3 reads TGTGCCAGCCATAGGGCGGGGTACAATGAGCAGTTCTTC. The chain couples TRBV27 to TRBJ2-1, with D tentatively TRBD2 (6 bases). Trimming left V 8 bases short and J 4 bases short, with 12 bases between. The CDR3 extends over 13 amino acids. Germline values: CDR1 MNHEY, CDR2 SMNVEV (reference sequence).

V usage is TRBV23-1 and J usage is TRBJ2-1, with TRBD1 matching 7 bases. TRBV23-1 is labeled an ORF, and its function is uncertain. This CDR3 spans 19 amino acids. V was clipped by 0 bases and J by 3 bases; unmatched bases: 14. The CDR3 spells CASSQSVESRQGNYNEQFF. As DNA, the CDR3 is TGCGCCAGCAGTCAATCTGTTGAGTCCCGACAGGGAAACTACAATGAGCAGTTCTTC.

The chain carries TRBV3-1 and TRBJ2-7; D gene uncertain. There are 13 residues in the CDR3. Trimming took 5 bases from V and 2 from J, leaving 10 bases between them. Per germline, CDR1 LGHDT and CDR2 YNNKEL (reference sequence). CDR3 in DNA: TGTGCCAGCAGCGCACACGTAGCCTACGAGCAGTACTTC. It yields the protein CASSAHVAYEQYF.

The chain has TRBV30 and TRBJ2-5; 8 positions agree with TRBD1. Germline V CDR1 and CDR2: GTSNPN, SVGIG (reference sequence). The CDR3 loop spans 13 amino acids. CDR3 region: CASARTGRETQYF. CDR3 bases: TGTGCTTCGGCCAGGACAGGGAGGGAGACCCAGTACTTC. The full variable domain, in which reference TRBV30 and TRBJ2-5 provide the parts outside the CDR3, is SQTIHQWPATLVQPVGSPLSLECTVEGTSNPNLYWYRQAAGRGLQLLFYSVGIGQISSEVPQNLSASRPQDRQFILSSKKLLLSDSGFYLCASARTGRETQYFGPGTRLLVL.

The J gene is TRBJ1-2, the V gene TRBV15, with no clear D. In germline, CDR1 is LNHNV, CDR2 YYDKDF (reference sequence). This CDR3 has 14 residues. V lost 3 bases and J 2 bases, leaving 10 bases between the germline ends. The CDR3 is CATSSSSLNYGYTF. The CDR3, as DNA: TGTGCCACCAGCAGCTCCAGTTTAAACTATGGCTACACCTTC.

The chain links TRBV13 to TRBJ2-5, with D unclear. This CDR3 has 18 amino acids. Germline V gene data show CDR1 as PRHDT and CDR2 as FYEKMQ (reference sequence). The ends were cut back, 5 bases at V and 4 bases at J, with 26 bases in the middle. The CDR3 protein is CASSKTLGRSGVRETQYF. CDR3 DNA: TGTGCCAGCAGCAAGACCCTCGGCCGTTCGGGTGTCCGAGAGACCCAGTACTTC.

This clonotype was seen a few times. V gene TRBV5-6 combines with J gene TRBJ2-7; 10 nucleotides align to TRBD1. J lost 4 bases, V lost 3 bases, and 4 bases had no gene match. This CDR3 has 14 amino acids. From germline, CDR1 is SGHDT and CDR2 YYEEEE. CDR3 sequence: CASSWGTGAYEQYF. In DNA, the CDR3 is TGTGCCAGCAGCTGGGGGACAGGGGCTTACGAGCAGTACTTC.

The chain is built from TRBV30 and TRBJ2-7; tentatively, D is TRBD1 (6 bases). This CDR3 has 16 amino acids. Looked up from germline, CDR1 is GTSNPN and CDR2 is SVGIG (reference sequence). The ends were cut back, 0 bases at V and 4 bases at J, with 19 bases in the middle. CDR3 protein: CAWSVRFDRWRYEQYF. CDR3 in DNA: TGTGCCTGGAGTGTACGCTTCGACAGGTGGCGGTACGAGCAGTACTTC.

The genes are TRBV29-1 and TRBJ1-2; perhaps TRBD1 as D (6 bases). The CDR3 runs to 13 residues. V was trimmed by 4 bases and J by 4 bases, leaving 13 bases between them. CDR1 SQVTM and CDR2 ANQGSEA come from the germline V gene. The CDR3 nucleotides are TGCAGCGTTGCCCCTCTACAGGGCTATGGCTACACCTTC. Protein sequence: CSVAPLQGYGYTF.

V usage is TRBV6-1 and J usage is TRBJ2-1; TRBD2 is a possible D gene (6 bases). The germline V gene has CDR1 MNHNS and CDR2 SASEGT. The CDR3 is made up of 15 amino acids. The ends were cut back, 3 bases at V and 4 bases at J, with 13 bases in the middle. CDR3 bases: TGTGCCAGCAGTGAGGGACGGGGGTGGTACAATGAGCAGTTCTTC. This gives the protein CASSEGRGWYNEQFF.

The table lists this clonotype with a few counts. The junction differs from germline at one of its ends, possibly a read error. V gene TRBV7-7 combines with J gene TRBJ2-1; 7 nucleotides match TRBD1. This CDR3 is 12 amino acids long. Per the germline V gene, CDR1 is SSHAT and CDR2 is FNYEAQ (reference sequence). The CDR3 spells CASSLGGREQFF. The CDR3 bases are TGTGCTAGCAGCTTAGGGGGCAGGGAGCAGTTCTTC. The whole variable domain, filled in from reference TRBV7-7 and TRBJ2-1, reads GAGVSQSPRYKVTKRGQDVTLRCDPISSHATLYWYQQALGQGPEFLTYFNYEAQPDKSGLPSDRFSAERPEGSISTLTIQRTEQRDSAMYRCASSLGGREQFFGPGTRLTVL.

This chain links TRBV3-1 with TRBJ2-5, with 9 bases matching TRBD1. CDR1 is LGHDT, CDR2 YNNKEL, per germline (reference sequence). With 0 bases clipped from V and 5 bases from J, the junction kept 4 bases outside the gene matches. The CDR3 has 15 amino acids. This CDR3 reads CASSQEEDRGETQYF. The CDR3 DNA reads TGTGCCAGCAGCCAAGAAGAGGACAGGGGCGAGACCCAGTACTTC.

The V and J genes are TRBV27 and TRBJ2-5; D assignment may be TRBD1 or TRBD2 (5 bases each). Germline V CDR1 and CDR2: MNHEY, SMNVEV (reference sequence). This CDR3 is built from 15 residues. Trimming stripped 4 bases from V and 1 base from J, with 13 bases between. CDR3 nucleotides: TGTGCCAGCAGTTGGGGCGGAGGCCTCCAAGAGACCCAGTACTTC. This gives the protein CASSWGGGLQETQYF.

The rearrangement uses TRBV7-2 and TRBJ2-1, with 10 nucleotides matching TRBD2. J lost 0 bases, V lost 4 bases, and 9 bases had no gene match. Germline lookup yields CDR1 SGHTA and CDR2 FQGNSA. CDR3 size: 18 residues. The chain's CDR3 is CASSSSGGFLSSYNEQFF. The CDR3 region has the DNA TGTGCCAGCAGCTCTAGCGGGGGATTCCTTAGCTCCTACAATGAGCAGTTCTTC.

The table lists this clonotype with a count of one. The chain combines TRBV27 with TRBJ2-1; D ambiguous. Trimming took 3 bases from V and 6 from J, leaving 12 bases between them. This CDR3 is 14 amino acids long. The germline V gene has CDR1 MNHEY and CDR2 SMNVEV (reference sequence). The CDR3 sequence: CASSFIRTGNEQFF. CDR3 coding DNA: TGTGCCAGCAGTTTTATCCGTACCGGCAATGAGCAGTTCTTC.

The J gene is TRBJ2-4, the V gene TRBV6-5; D may correspond to TRBD1 or TRBD2 (5 bases each). The length of the CDR3 is 16 residues. Trimming removed 4 bases at V and 0 bases at J, with 13 bases between. Germline CDR1 is MNHEY and CDR2 is SVGAGI. The CDR3, as DNA: TGTGCCAGCAGTTCGCGTCGGGACCTAGCCAAAAACATTCAGTACTTC. It translates to CASSSRRDLAKNIQYF.

This sequence joins TRBV27 and TRBJ2-1; TRBD2 matches 7 bases. The J segment lost 6 bases and the V segment lost 5 bases, leaving 10 bases of the junction unmatched. This CDR3 has 15 residues. Germline V gene lookup returns CDR1 MNHEY and CDR2 SMNVEV (reference sequence). In DNA form, the CDR3 reads TGTGCCAGCAGTCCGCGGACTAGATTGGGCAATGAGCAGTTCTTC. It translates to CASSPRTRLGNEQFF.

V and J are TRBV6-5 and TRBJ2-1; either TRBD1 or TRBD2 may fit D (5 bases each). The V gene's germline CDR1 is MNHEY and CDR2 SVGAGI. The CDR3 loop spans 15 amino acids. V was clipped by 3 bases and J by 8 bases, with 17 bases between them. CDR3 in amino acids: CASSYSGTSSDEQFF. In nucleotides, the CDR3 is TGTGCCAGCAGTTATTCCGGGACCAGCTCCGATGAGCAGTTCTTC.

The chain combines TRBV9 with TRBJ2-1; D not resolved. In germline, CDR1 is SGDLS, CDR2 YYNGEE. This CDR3 has 15 residues. V was trimmed by 0 bases and J by 2 bases, leaving 9 bases between them. CDR3 DNA: TGTGCCAGCAGCGTAGCCTGGGTCCCCTACAATGAGCAGTTCTTC. It translates to CASSVAWVPYNEQFF.

The chain combines TRBV9 with TRBJ2-1; no clear D gene. Germline values: CDR1 SGDLS, CDR2 YYNGEE. V was cut by 1 base and J by 7 bases, with 6 bases left in between. The length of the CDR3 is 12 residues. The CDR3 spells CASSVLGNEQFF. The CDR3 DNA reads TGTGCCAGCAGCGTATTAGGGAATGAGCAGTTCTTC.

The rearrangement links TRBV6-2 or TRBV6-3 to TRBJ1-2, with 8 nucleotides matching TRBD1. The CDR3 runs 13 residues. The germline V gene has CDR1 MNHEY and CDR2 SVGEGT. The V segment lost 2 bases and the J segment 4 bases; nucleotides outside the gene matches: 0. The CDR3 sequence: CASSYDRGYGYTF. DNA for the CDR3: TGTGCCAGCAGTTACGACAGGGGCTATGGCTACACCTTC.

This chain connects TRBV20-1 to TRBJ2-5; 9 nucleotides align to TRBD1. This CDR3 region has 15 residues. Germline trimming cut 6 bases from V and 3 bases from J; bases unmatched to any gene: 11. CDR1 is DFQATT and CDR2 is SNEGSKA in the germline V gene (reference sequence). The CDR3 sequence is CSAPYDRGKEETQYF. CDR3 nucleotide sequence: TGCAGTGCCCCCTATGACAGGGGGAAGGAAGAGACCCAGTACTTC.

The gene calls are TRBV27 and TRBJ2-7; 9 nucleotides align to TRBD1. The germline V gene has CDR1 MNHEY and CDR2 SMNVEV (reference sequence). This CDR3 has 14 amino acids. V lost 5 bases to trimming and J lost 4 bases; unmatched junction nucleotides: 6. The CDR3 coding sequence is TGTGCCAGCAGTGCCGACAGGGGGAGATACGAGCAGTACTTC. As protein: CASSADRGRYEQYF.

V usage is TRBV29-1 and J usage is TRBJ1-2; TRBD1 is a possible D gene (5 bases). The CDR3 is 11 residues long. Looked up from germline, CDR1 is SQVTM and CDR2 is ANQGSEA. The DNA for the CDR3 is TGCAGGGCCGGGACGGACTATGGCTACACCTTC. It yields the protein CRAGTDYGYTF.

The rearrangement joins TRBV5-1 to TRBJ1-1; D remains unclear. Between the trimmed V and J ends, which lost 4 bases and 4 bases, there was a span of 8 bases. Germline loops: CDR1 SGHRS, CDR2 YFSETQ. The CDR3 totals 12 residues. CDR3 bases: TGCGCCAGCAGCCCGGCGGGCACTGAAGCTTTCTTT. Translating gives CASSPAGTEAFF.

This chain joins TRBV27 and TRBJ1-6, with 7 bases aligning to TRBD1. V shed 7 bases, J shed 13 bases, and the junction held 13 bases outside the gene matches. Looked up from germline, CDR1 is MNHEY and CDR2 is SMNVEV (reference sequence). The CDR3 runs 14 residues. The CDR3 coding sequence is TGTGCCAGCACTCCGGGACAGTCGTTGTTTCCCCTCCACTTT. Encoded protein: CASTPGQSLFPLHF.

This chain connects TRBV7-9 to TRBJ2-4, with D possibly being TRBD1 (5 bases). Germline CDR1 is SEHNR and CDR2 is FQNEAQ (reference sequence). The CDR3 sequence is 11 residues long. V was pared by 4 bases and J by 8 bases, with 6 bases between. CDR3 in amino acids: CASSSRDIQYF. CDR3 bases: TGTGCCAGCAGCTCCAGGGACATTCAGTACTTC.

The rearrangement links TRBV20-1 to TRBJ1-2; 7 nucleotides align to TRBD1. With 3 bases clipped from V and 0 bases from J, the junction kept 7 bases outside the gene matches. The CDR3 covers 15 residues. CDR1 and CDR2 from the germline V gene are DFQATT and SNEGSKA (reference sequence). The CDR3 region is CSARPYDRANYGYTF. CDR3 nucleotide sequence: TGCAGTGCTAGGCCTTACGACAGGGCTAACTATGGCTACACCTTC.